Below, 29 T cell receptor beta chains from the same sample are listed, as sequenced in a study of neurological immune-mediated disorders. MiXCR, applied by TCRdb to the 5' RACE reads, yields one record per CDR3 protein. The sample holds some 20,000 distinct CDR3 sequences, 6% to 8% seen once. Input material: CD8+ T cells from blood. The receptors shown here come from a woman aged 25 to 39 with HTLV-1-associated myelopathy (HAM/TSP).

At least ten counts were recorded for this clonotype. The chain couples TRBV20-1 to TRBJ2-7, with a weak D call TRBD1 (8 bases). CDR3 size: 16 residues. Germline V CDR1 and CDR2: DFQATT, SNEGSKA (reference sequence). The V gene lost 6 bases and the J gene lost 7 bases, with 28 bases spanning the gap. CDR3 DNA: TGCAGTGCACGTACAGGGGGGGGAGCGGGGTACGAGGAGCAGTACTTC. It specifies CSARTGGGAGYEEQYF.

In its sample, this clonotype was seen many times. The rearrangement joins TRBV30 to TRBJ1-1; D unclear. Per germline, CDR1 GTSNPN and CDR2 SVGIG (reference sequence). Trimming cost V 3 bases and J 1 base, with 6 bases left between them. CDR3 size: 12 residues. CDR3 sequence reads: CAWRTGNTEAFF. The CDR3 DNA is TGTGCCTGGAGGACTGGGAACACTGAAGCTTTCTTT.

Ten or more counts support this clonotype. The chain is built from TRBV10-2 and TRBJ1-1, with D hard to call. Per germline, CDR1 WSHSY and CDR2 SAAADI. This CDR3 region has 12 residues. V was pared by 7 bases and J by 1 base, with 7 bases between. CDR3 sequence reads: CASNEGNTEAFF. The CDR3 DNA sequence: TGCGCCAGCAACGAGGGGAACACTGAAGCTTTCTTT.

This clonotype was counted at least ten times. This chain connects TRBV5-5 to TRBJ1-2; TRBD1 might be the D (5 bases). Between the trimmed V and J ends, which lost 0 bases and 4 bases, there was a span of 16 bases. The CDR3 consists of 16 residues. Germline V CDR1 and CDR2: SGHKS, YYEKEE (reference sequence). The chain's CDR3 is CASSLVAQGLPYGYTF. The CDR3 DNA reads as TGTGCCAGCAGCTTGGTCGCCCAGGGTTTACCCTATGGCTACACCTTC.

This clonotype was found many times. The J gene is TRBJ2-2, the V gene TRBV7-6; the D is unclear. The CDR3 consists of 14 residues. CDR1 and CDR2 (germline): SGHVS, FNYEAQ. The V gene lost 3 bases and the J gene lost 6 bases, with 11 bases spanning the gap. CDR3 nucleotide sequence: TGTGCCAGCAGCTTGGGCATTGGCGCCGGGGAGCTGTTTTTT. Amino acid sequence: CASSLGIGAGELFF.

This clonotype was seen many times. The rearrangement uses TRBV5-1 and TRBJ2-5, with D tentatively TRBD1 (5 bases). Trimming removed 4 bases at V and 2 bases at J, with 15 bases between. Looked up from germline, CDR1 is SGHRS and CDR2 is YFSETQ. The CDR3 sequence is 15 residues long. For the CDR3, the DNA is TGCGCCAGCAGCATTGAAGGGGCCCTTCAAGAGACCCAGTACTTC. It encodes CASSIEGALQETQYF.

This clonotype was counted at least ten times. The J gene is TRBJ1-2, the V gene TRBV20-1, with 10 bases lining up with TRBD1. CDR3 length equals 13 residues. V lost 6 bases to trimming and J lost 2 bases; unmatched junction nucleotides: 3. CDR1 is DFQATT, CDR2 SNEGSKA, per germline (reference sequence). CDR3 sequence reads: CSAPTGGNYGYTF. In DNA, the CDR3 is TGCAGTGCCCCGACAGGGGGCAACTATGGCTACACCTTC.

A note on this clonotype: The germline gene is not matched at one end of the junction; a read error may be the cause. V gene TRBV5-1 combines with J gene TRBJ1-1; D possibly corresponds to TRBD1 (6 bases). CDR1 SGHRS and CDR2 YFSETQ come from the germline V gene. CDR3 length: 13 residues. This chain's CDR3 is CASSLTGNPEAFF. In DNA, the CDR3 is TGCGCCAGCAGCTTGACAGGGAACCCTGAAGCTTTCTTT.

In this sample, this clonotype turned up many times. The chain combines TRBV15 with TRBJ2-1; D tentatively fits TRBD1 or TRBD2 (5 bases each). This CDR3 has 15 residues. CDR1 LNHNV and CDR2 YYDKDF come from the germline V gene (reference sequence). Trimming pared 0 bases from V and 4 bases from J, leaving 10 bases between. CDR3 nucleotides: TGTGCCACCAGCAGAGATCCCGGGACGTACAATGAGCAGTTCTTC. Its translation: CATSRDPGTYNEQFF. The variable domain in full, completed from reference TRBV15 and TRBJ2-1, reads DAMVIQNPRYQVTQFGKPVTLSCSQTLNHNVMYWYQQKSSQAPKLLFHYYDKDFNNEADTPDNFQSRRPNTSFCFLDIRSPGLGDTAMYLCATSRDPGTYNEQFFGPGTRLTVL.

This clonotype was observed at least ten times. This CDR3 reads CSASPGGRGAYEQYF. CDR3 sequence (DNA): TGCAGTGCTAGCCCAGGGGGGCGAGGGGCCTACGAGCAGTACTTC. The chain couples TRBV20-1 to TRBJ2-7, with D perhaps TRBD1 (7 bases). The germline V and J ends were trimmed by 3 bases and 2 bases, with 17 bases remaining between them. This CDR3 contains 15 residues. Germline loops: CDR1 DFQATT, CDR2 SNEGSKA (reference sequence).

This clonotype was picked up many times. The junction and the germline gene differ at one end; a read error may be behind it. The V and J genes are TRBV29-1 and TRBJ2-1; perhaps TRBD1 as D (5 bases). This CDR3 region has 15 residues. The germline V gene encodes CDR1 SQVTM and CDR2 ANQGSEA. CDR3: CSVEGATFPYNEQFF. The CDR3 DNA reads TGCAGCGTGGAAGGGGCCACTTTCCCCTACAATGAGCAGTTCTTC.

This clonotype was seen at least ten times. This CDR3 reads CSARVGTENSPLHF. CDR3 nucleotide sequence: TGCAGTGCTAGAGTCGGGACAGAGAATTCACCCCTCCACTTT. The V and J genes are TRBV20-1 and TRBJ1-6; TRBD1 matches at 7 bases. CDR3 length: 14 amino acids. V gave up 1 base and J gave up 7 bases; unmatched junction bases: 4. Germline V gene sequence: CDR1 DFQATT, CDR2 SNEGSKA (reference sequence).

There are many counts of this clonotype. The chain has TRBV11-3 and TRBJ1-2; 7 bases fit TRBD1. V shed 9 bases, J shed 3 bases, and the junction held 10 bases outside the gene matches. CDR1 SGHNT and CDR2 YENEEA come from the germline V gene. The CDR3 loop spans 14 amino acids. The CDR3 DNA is TGTGCCAGTAGTAACAGGGGAGGAGACTATGGCTACACCTTC. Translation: CASSNRGGDYGYTF.

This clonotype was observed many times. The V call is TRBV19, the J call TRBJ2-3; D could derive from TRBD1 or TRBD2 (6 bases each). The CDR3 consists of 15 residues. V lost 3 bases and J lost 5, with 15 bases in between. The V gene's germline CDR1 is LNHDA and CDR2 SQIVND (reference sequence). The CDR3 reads CASSMTGGSGDTQYF. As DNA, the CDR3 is TGTGCCAGTAGTATGACCGGGGGCTCGGGAGATACGCAGTATTTT.

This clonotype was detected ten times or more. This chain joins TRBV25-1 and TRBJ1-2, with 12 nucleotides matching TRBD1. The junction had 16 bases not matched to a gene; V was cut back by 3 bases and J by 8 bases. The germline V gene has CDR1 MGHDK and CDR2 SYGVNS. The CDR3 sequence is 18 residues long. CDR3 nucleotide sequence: TGTGCCAGCAGTGATGGCCGGGACAGGGGGCTGGGGGGGGGAGGCTACACCTTC. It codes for CASSDGRDRGLGGGGYTF.

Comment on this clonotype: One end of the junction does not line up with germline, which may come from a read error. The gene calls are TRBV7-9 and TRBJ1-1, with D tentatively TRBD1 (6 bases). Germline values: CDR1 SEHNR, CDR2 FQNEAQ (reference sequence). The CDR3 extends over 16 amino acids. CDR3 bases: TGTGCCAACAGCTCGACTGGACAGCGCCGCTACACTGAAGCTTTATTT. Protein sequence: CANSSTGQRRYTEALF.

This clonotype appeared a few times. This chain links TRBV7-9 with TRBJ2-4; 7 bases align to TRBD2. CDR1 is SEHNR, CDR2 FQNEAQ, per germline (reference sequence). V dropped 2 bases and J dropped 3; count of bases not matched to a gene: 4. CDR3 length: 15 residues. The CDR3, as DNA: TGTGCCAGCAGCTTAATTTGGGAGGGCAAAAACATTCAGTACTTC. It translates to CASSLIWEGKNIQYF.

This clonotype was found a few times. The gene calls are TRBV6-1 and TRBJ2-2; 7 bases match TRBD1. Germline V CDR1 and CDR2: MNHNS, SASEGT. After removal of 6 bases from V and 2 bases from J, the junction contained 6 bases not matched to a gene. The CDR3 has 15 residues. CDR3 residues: CASSTGTDNTGELFF. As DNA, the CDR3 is TGTGCCAGCAGCACCGGGACAGACAACACCGGGGAGCTGTTTTTT.

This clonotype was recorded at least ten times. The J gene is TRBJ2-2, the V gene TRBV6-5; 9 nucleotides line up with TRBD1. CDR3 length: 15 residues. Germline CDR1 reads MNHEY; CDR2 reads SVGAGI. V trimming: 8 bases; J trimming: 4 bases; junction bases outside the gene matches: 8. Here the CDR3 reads CASRERTGATGELFF. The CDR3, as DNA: TGTGCCAGCCGGGAAAGGACAGGGGCCACCGGGGAGCTGTTTTTT.

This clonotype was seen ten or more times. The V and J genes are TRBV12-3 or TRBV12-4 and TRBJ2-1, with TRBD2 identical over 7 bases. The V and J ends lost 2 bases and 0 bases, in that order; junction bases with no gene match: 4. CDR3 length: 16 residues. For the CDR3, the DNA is TGTGCCAGCAGTTTATCTGGGAGGGGCTCCTACAATGAGCAGTTCTTC. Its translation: CASSLSGRGSYNEQFF.

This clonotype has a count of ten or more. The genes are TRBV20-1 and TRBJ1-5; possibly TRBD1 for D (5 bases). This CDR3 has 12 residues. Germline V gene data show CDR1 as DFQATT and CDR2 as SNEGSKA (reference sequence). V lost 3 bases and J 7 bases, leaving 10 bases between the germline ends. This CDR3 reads CSARSQGQPQHF. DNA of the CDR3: TGCAGTGCTAGGAGCCAGGGACAGCCCCAGCATTTT.

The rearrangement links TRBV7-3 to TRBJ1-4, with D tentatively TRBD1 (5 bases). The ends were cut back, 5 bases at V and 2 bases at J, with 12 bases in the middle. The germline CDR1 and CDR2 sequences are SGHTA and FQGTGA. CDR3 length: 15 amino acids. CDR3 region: CASSAIQGTNEKLFF. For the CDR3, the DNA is TGTGCCAGCAGCGCTATTCAGGGCACTAATGAAAAACTGTTTTTT.

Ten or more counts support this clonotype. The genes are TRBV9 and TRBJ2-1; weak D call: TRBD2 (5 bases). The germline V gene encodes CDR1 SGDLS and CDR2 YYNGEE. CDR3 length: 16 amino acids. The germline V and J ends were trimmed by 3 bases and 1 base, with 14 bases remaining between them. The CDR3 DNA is TGTGCCAGCAGCGCGAGAAGCGGCAATTCCTACAATGAGCAGTTCTTC. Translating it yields CASSARSGNSYNEQFF.

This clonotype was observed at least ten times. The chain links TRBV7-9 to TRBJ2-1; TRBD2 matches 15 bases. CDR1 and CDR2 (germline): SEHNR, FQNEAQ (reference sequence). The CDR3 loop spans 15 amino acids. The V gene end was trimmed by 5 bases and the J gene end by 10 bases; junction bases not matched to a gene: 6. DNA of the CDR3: TGTGCCAGCAGCCTGGGACTAGCGGGGGGCCGGGAGCAGTTCTTC. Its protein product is CASSLGLAGGREQFF.

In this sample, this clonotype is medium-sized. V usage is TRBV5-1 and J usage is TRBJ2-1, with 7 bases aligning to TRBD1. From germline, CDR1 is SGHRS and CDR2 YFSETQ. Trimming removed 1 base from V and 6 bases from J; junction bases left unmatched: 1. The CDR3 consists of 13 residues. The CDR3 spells CASSLSGGNEQFF. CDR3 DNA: TGCGCCAGCAGCTTGTCAGGGGGCAATGAGCAGTTCTTC.

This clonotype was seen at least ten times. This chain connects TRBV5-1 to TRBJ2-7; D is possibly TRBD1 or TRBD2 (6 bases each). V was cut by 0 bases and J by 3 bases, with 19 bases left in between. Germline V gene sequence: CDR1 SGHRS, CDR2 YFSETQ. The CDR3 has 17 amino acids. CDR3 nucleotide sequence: TGCGCCAGCAGCTTGGGGGGGGCGGAGGGCGGCCGCTACGAGCAGTACTTC. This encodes CASSLGGAEGGRYEQYF.

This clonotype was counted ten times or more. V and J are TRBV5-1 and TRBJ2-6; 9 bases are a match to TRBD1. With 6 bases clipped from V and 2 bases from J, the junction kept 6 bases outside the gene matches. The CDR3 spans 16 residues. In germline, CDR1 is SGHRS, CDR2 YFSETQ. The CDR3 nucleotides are TGCGCCAGCATAGGGTGGACAGGGGCTGGGGCCAACGTCCTGACTTTC. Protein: CASIGWTGAGANVLTF.

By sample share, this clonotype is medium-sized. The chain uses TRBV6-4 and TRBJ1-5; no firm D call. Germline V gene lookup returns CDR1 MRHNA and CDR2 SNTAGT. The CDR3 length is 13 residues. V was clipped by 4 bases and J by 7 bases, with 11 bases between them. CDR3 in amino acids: CASSVGSEQPQHF. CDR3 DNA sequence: TGTGCCAGCAGTGTGGGGTCTGAGCAGCCCCAGCATTTT.

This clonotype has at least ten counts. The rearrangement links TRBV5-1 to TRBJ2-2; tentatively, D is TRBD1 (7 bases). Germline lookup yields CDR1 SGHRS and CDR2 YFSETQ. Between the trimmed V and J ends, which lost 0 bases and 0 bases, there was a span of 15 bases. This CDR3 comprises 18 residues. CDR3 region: CASSLGQGGTANTGELFF. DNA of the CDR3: TGCGCCAGCAGCTTGGGACAGGGAGGTACCGCGAACACCGGGGAGCTGTTTTTT.